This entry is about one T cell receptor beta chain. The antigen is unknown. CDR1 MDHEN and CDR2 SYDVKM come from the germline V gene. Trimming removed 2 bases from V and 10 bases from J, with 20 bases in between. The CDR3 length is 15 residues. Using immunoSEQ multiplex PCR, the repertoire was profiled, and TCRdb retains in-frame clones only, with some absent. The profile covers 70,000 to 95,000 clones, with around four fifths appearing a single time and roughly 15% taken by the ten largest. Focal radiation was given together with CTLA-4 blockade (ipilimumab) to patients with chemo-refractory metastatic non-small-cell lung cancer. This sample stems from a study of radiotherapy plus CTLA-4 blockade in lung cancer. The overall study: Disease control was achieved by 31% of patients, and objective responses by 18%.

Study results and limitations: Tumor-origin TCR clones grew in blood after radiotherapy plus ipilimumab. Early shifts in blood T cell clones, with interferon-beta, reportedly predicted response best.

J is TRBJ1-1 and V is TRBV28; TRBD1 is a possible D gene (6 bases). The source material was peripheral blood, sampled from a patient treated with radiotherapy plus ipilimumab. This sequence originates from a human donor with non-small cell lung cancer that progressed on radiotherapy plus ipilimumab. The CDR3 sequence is CASSLEGEHITGAFF. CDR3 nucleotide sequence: TGTGCCAGCAGTTTAGAGGGGGAGCATATAACGGGAGCTTTCTTT.